This T cell receptor beta chain emerged from a study of brain T cells in children with intractable seizures (dated by TCRdb to the early 2020s). At the level of the whole study: As a first screen for immune gene transcripts, resected brain tissue from about 58 pediatric epilepsy surgery cases was run on a NanoString immunology panel. About 70% of the 12 selected surgery cases also had pre-surgery blood sequenced, which left four cases with brain tissue only.

On the study overall, not on this receptor specifically: The patients' HCMV serostatus was not known, and viral specificity was inferred solely from CDR3 sequence similarity. Because sequencing depth was different between pre-surgery and post-surgery blood, clones absent from the pre-surgery sample may reflect undersampling.

The time point label here, explained by the study, means: resected brain tissue, or blood drawn just prior to surgery. The surgery cases with the highest brain T cell transcript signatures were chosen for TCR beta chain sequencing of brain tissue, and also of blood when blood was available. Before surgery, the patients had been given at least one anti-epileptic drug. TCR-sequenced patients were children with drug-resistant epilepsy due to tuberous sclerosis complex, focal cortical dysplasia, Rasmussen encephalitis or hemimegalencephaly. The blood samples were collected right before the epilepsy surgery. Bulk genomic DNA was extracted from unsorted brain tissue and whole blood with the Monarch genomic DNA purification kit. About this clone: Its binding antigen is unknown. No much larger clone exists at a distance of one base, and base qualities are not known.

Trimming leaves V shorter by 7 bases and J shorter by 0 bases, with the junction holding 9 bases beyond the gene matches. Including cysteine and phenylalanine, the CDR3 has 16 amino acids. Only the CDR3 portion is preserved as DNA: 48 bases, with reading frame beginning at the first base. Reading the germline V gene gives CDR1 LGHNA and CDR2 YNFKEQ. The immunoSEQ assay was applied to genomic DNA to generate the TCR beta chain sequences. The study's own analysis went as follows. CDR3 sequences not starting with the conserved framework cysteine at position 104 were manually removed. To get clonality, the normalized Shannon's Diversity Index was subtracted from one, giving values from 0 (maximal diversity) to 1 (oligoclonal). Chi-squared comparison-of-proportions tests assessed whether the same CDR3 differed in frequency between samples, such as brain versus blood. Public clonotypes were identified through searches of immuneACCESS, and similarity to known antiviral clonotypes was evaluated with the VDJdb browser. The source is immuneACCESS, and TCRdb retained only in-frame sequences with V and J called. Part of the clones is not carried over; for the studies checked, unresolved V genes explain less than half of this, and the remainder is unexplained. That table gives V, J and clone size, and the DNA gave D and trimming. In all, the sample holds just under 65,000 clones, and roughly 95% of those were seen once. The ten largest clones take up 0.38% of the sample.

The source of this sequence is a boy younger than two with focal cortical dysplasia and intractable seizures. Source: peripheral blood, taken at surgery. Recombination connected TRBV4-2 to TRBJ2-1; TRBD2 lines up with 7 middle nucleotides. The sequenced DNA: TGTGCCAGCACCAAAGCGGCTAGCGGCTCCTACAATGAGCAGTTCTTC. Protein translation: CASTKAASGSYNEQFF.